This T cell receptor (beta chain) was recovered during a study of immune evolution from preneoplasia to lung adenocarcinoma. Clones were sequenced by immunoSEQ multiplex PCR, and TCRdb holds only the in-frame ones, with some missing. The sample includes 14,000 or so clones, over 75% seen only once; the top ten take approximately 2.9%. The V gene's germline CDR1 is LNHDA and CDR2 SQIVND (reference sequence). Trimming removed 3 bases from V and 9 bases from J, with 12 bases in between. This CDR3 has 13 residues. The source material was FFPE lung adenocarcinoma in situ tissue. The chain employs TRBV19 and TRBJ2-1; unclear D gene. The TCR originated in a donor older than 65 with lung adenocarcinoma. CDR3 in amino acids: CASSIAIAGEQFF. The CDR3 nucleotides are TGTGCCAGTAGTATTGCCATAGCTGGTGAGCAGTTCTTC.